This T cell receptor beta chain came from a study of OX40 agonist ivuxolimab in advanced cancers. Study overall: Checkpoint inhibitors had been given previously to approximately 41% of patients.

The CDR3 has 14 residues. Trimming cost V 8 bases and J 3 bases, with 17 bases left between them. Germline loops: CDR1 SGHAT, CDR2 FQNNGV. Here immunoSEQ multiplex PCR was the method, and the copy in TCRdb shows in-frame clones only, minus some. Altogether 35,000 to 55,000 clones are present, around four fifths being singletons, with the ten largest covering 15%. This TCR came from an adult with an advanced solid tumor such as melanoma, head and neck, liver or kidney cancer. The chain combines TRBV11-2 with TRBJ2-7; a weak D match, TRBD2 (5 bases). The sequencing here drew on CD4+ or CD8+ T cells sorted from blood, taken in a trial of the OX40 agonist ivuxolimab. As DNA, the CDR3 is TGTGCCAGCGGCGGCGGACTTGTGGGCTACGAGCAGTACTTC. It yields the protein CASGGGLVGYEQYF.